This TCR beta chain was recorded in a study of Graves' ophthalmopathy and Graves' hyperthyroidism. Using RNA transcripts, the TCR beta CDR3 regions were amplified. HTBI primers were employed in first-round RT-PCR, then a second-round multiplex PCR followed. TCRdb independently ran MiXCR on the multiplex PCR reads; one entry per CDR3 protein. The sample holds roughly 300,000 distinct CDR3 sequences; roughly a sixth are singletons and the top ten take roughly an eighth. V was trimmed by 5 bases and J by 9 bases, leaving 20 bases between them. The CDR3 runs to 14 residues. The germline CDR1 and CDR2 sequences are SGHAT and FQNNGV.

Sample: peripheral blood. The sequence came from an adult man with Graves' ophthalmopathy. The rearrangement uses TRBV11-2 and TRBJ2-7; D is perhaps TRBD1 (6 bases). The CDR3 nucleotides are TGTGCCAGCAGCCAGGGACATCCCGAGGGCGGGCAGTACTTC. It yields the protein CASSQGHPEGGQYF.